This TCR beta chain is from a study of neurological immune-mediated disorders. Study outcomes and limitations: Patients with HTLV-1-associated myelopathy had the highest level of TCR clonal expansion, whereas patients with multiple sclerosis had the lowest level, falling beneath the level found in healthy controls.

The sample holds many counts of this clonotype. No antigen is known for it. Germline V lookup: CDR1 LGHDT, CDR2 YNNKEL (reference sequence). The CDR3 is 13 residues long. Losses at the gene ends were 8 bases for V and 4 bases for J; bases not matched to a gene: 2. TCRdb analysed the 5' RACE reads with MiXCR anew, one entry per CDR3 protein. Seen here are approximately 70,000 distinct CDR3 sequences, about 9.4% observed once, and the top ten hold approximately 9.7%. The time point is: longitudinal time-point 1 (baseline). This receptor was obtained from a man between 25 and 39 years old in good health. The V gene is TRBV3-1, the J gene TRBJ2-1; TRBD1 matches 10 bases. The material sequenced was PBMCs. The CDR3 bases are TGTGCCAGCGCGGACAGGGGGTACAATGAGCAGTTCTTC. Translation gives CASADRGYNEQFF.